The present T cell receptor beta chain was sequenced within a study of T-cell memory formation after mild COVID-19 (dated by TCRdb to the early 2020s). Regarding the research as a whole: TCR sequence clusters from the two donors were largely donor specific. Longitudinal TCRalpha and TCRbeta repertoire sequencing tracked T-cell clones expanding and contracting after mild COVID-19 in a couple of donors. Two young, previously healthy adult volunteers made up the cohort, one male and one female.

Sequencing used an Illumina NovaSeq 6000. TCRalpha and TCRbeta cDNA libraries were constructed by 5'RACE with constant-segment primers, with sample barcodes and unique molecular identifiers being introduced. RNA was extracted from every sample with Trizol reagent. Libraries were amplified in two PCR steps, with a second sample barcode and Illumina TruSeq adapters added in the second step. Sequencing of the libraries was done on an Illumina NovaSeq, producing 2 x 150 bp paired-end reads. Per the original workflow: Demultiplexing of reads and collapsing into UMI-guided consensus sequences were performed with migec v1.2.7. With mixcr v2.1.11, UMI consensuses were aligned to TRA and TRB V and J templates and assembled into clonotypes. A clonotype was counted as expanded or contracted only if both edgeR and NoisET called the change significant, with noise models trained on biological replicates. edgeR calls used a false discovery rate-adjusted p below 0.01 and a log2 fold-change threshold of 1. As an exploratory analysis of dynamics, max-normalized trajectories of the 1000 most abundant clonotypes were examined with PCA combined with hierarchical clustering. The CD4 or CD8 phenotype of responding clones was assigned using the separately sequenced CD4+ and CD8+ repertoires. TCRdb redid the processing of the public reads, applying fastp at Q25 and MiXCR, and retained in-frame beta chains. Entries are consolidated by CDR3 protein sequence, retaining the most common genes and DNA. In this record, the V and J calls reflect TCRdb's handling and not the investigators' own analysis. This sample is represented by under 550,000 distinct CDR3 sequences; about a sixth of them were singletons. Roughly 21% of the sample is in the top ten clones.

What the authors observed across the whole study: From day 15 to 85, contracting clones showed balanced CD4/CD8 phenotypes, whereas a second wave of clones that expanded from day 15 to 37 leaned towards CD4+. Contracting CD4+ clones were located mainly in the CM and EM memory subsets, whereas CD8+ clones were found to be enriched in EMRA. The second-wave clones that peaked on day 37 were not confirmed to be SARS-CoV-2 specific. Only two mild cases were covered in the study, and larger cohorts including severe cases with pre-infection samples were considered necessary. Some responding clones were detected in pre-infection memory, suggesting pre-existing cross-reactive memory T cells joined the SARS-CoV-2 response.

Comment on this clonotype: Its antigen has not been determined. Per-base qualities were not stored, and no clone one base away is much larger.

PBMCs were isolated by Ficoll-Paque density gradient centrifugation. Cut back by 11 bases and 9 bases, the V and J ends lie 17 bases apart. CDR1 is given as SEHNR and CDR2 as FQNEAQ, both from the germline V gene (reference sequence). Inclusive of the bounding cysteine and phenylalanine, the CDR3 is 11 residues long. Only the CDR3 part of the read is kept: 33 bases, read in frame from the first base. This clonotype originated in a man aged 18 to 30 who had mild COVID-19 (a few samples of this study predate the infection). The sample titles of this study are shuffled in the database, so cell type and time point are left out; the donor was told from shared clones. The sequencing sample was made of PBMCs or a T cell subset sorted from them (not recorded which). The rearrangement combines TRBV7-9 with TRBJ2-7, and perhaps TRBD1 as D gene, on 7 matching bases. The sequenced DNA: TGTGCCGTCCCCCGCCAGGGGGGGCAGTACTTC. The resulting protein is CAVPRQGGQYF.